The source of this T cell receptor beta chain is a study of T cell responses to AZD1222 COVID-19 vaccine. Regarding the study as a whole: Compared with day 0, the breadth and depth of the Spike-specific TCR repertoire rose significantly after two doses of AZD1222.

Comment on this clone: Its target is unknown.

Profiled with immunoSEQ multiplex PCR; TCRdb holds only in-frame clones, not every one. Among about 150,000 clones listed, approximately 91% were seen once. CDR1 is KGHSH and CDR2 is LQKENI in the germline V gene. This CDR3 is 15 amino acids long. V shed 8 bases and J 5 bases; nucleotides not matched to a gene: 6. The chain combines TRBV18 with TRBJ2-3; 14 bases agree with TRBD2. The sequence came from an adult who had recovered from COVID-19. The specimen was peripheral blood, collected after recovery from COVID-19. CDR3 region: CASQSGTSGGDTQYF. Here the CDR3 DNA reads TGTGCCAGCCAATCCGGGACTAGCGGGGGAGATACGCAGTATTTT.